The present TCR beta chain was sequenced within a study of blood T cell repertoires in COVID-19. Study-level background: From the United States, Italy and Spain came samples of acute and convalescent COVID-19. T cells, B-cell-depleted T cells, or PBMCs provided the cDNA or gDNA that served as material.

In the original analysis: From reference gene primer amplification, estimates of nucleated cell counts were derived. The method was immunoSEQ multiplex PCR; TCRdb's version includes in-frame clones alone and lacks a portion of them. V, J and clone size derive from that table, while D and trimming were established from the DNA sequence. The data show 90,000 to 120,000 clones, 75% to 95% seen once. The CDR3 has 15 amino acids. This TCR came from a woman in her 30s with acute or convalescent COVID-19. Sequencing was carried out using peripheral blood. The chain links TRBV12-1 to TRBJ2-1; whether TRBD1, the table's D call, matches the DNA was not checked. TRBV12-1 is shown as a pseudogene. CDR3 DNA sequence: TGTGCCAGCAGTAGAACAGGAAGCTCCTACAATGAGCAGTTCTTC. Encoded protein: CASSRTGSSYNEQFF.